Each of the 27 T cell receptor beta chains below was sequenced from the same sample in a study of shared clonotypes between healthy human individuals. Only in-frame clones appear in the TCRdb table, and some are missing; sequencing was by immunoSEQ multiplex PCR. The sample lists about 2.3 million clones, 85% to 95% occurring once. Sequencing was performed on naive CD4+ T cells from PBMCs. Sample subset: CD45RA+ positively selected. These receptors came from a man between 18 and 35 years old in good health. Some clones in this sample may be carry-over from other donors' samples.

The V and J genes are TRBV18 and TRBJ1-2; 7 bases line up with TRBD1. Trimming removed 3 bases from V and 7 bases from J; junction bases left unmatched: 11. The length of the CDR3 is 15 residues. Germline V gene sequence: CDR1 KGHSH, CDR2 LQKENI. Here the CDR3 DNA reads TGTGCCAGCTCACCTGGACAGGAGGGTGAAGGTGGCTACACCTTC. Residues: CASSPGQEGEGGYTF.

V gene TRBV5-1 combines with J gene TRBJ1-2; D is unclear. CDR1 and CDR2 from the germline V gene are SGHRS and YFSETQ. The CDR3 spans 13 residues. Trimming cost V 4 bases and J 11 bases, with 18 bases left between them. The CDR3 region has the DNA TGCGCCAGCAGCGCCGGCCCCCTGGAGATTTACACCTTC. Residues: CASSAGPLEIYTF.

This sequence joins TRBV7-9 and TRBJ1-4, with 9 bases that match TRBD1. The germline V gene has CDR1 SEHNR and CDR2 FQNEAQ (reference sequence). The CDR3 has 14 residues. V trimming: 5 bases; J trimming: 7 bases; junction bases outside the gene matches: 5. The CDR3 coding sequence is TGTGCCAGCAGCCCACAGGGGGCAGGTGAAAAACTGTTTTTT. As protein: CASSPQGAGEKLFF.

This sequence joins TRBV29-1 and TRBJ2-1, with 13 bases fitting TRBD2. J lost 0 bases, V lost 6 bases, and 8 bases had no gene match. In germline, CDR1 is SQVTM, CDR2 ANQGSEA. This CDR3 region has 17 residues. The CDR3, as DNA: TGCAGCGTGGCCGGGACTAGCGGGACTGGCTCCTACAATGAGCAGTTCTTC. Its translation: CSVAGTSGTGSYNEQFF.

The chain uses TRBV7-8 and TRBJ1-4; D gene uncertain. The V gene lost 3 bases and the J gene lost 0 bases, with 5 bases spanning the gap. Germline-derived CDR1 and CDR2 are SGHVS and FQNEAQ. This CDR3 is 14 amino acids long. The CDR3 sequence is CASSLAPTNEKLFF. As DNA, the CDR3 is TGTGCCAGCAGCTTGGCCCCAACTAATGAAAAACTGTTTTTT.

The rearrangement uses TRBV11-2 and TRBJ2-2, with a weak D call TRBD1 (6 bases). Trimming cost V 3 bases and J 0 bases, with 8 bases left between them. Germline V gene data show CDR1 as SGHAT and CDR2 as FQNNGV. The CDR3 loop spans 15 amino acids. CDR3 region: CASSFQGPNTGELFF. The CDR3, as DNA: TGTGCCAGCAGCTTCCAGGGGCCGAACACCGGGGAGCTGTTTTTT. Variable domain in full (rest from reference TRBV11-2 and TRBJ2-2): EAGVAQSPRYKIIEKRQSVAFWCNPISGHATLYWYQQILGQGPKLLIQFQNNGVVDDSQLPKDRFSAERLKGVDSTLKIQPAKLEDSAVYLCASSFQGPNTGELFFGEGSRLTVL.

The rearrangement uses TRBV18 and TRBJ2-6; 7 nucleotides agree with TRBD1. Germline V CDR1 and CDR2: KGHSH, LQKENI. J was trimmed by 2 bases and V by 4 bases; bases with no gene match: 5. The CDR3 spans 16 residues. CDR3 in DNA: TGTGCCAGCTCACTACAGGGACAGACTGGGGCCAACGTCCTGACTTTC. Amino acid sequence: CASSLQGQTGANVLTF.

This chain links TRBV6-1 with TRBJ2-5, with 8 bases fitting TRBD2. Trimming removed 3 bases from V and 5 bases from J; junction bases left unmatched: 17. Per germline, CDR1 MNHNS and CDR2 SASEGT. This CDR3 contains 18 residues. Written as DNA, the CDR3 is TGTGCCAGCAGTGATCCCTCGTACGGCGCGGGAGGTCCGGAGACCCAGTACTTC. Its translation: CASSDPSYGAGGPETQYF.

The chain has TRBV5-1 and TRBJ2-7; perhaps TRBD1 as D (6 bases). The CDR3 consists of 15 residues. Germline CDR1 reads SGHRS; CDR2 reads YFSETQ. The V gene lost 7 bases and the J gene lost 0 bases, with 17 bases spanning the gap. The CDR3 DNA is TGCGCCAGCTCAGAACAGGGCCCGAGCTCCTACGAGCAGTACTTC. Residues: CASSEQGPSSYEQYF. The whole variable domain, filled in from reference TRBV5-1 and TRBJ2-7, reads KAGVTQTPRYLIKTRGQQVTLSCSPISGHRSVSWYQQTPGQGLQFLFEYFSETQRNKGNFPGRFSGRQFSNSRSEMNVSTLELGDSALYLCASSEQGPSSYEQYFGPGTRLTVT.

The chain employs TRBV27 and TRBJ2-7; 7 bases are shared with TRBD2. The length of the CDR3 is 19 residues. Looked up from germline, CDR1 is MNHEY and CDR2 is SMNVEV (reference sequence). V was clipped by 5 bases and J by 1 base; unmatched bases: 20. The CDR3 nucleotides read TGTGCCAGCAGTCCCCGGGCTAGCGGAGTCCCCAGGCGGTCCTACGAGCAGTACTTC. The encoded protein is CASSPRASGVPRRSYEQYF.

This clone was seen once. The genes are TRBV5-6 and TRBJ2-3; 11 bases map to TRBD2. The V gene end was trimmed by 4 bases and the J gene end by 7 bases; junction bases not matched to a gene: 14. The CDR3 extends over 17 amino acids. Germline V lookup: CDR1 SGHDT, CDR2 YYEEEE. The CDR3 sequence is CASSPLGTSGPLHTQYF. The CDR3 DNA reads as TGTGCCAGCAGCCCCCTAGGGACTAGCGGCCCCCTACATACGCAGTATTTT.

The CDR3 spells CASSPYRFPRGGVSSYEQYF. The CDR3, as DNA: TGTGCCAGCAGCCCATACCGGTTCCCCAGGGGAGGCGTGAGCTCCTACGAGCAGTACTTC. The rearrangement uses TRBV28 and TRBJ2-7, with D perhaps given as TRBD1 or TRBD2 (6 bases each). The germline V and J ends were trimmed by 6 bases and 0 bases, with 30 bases remaining between them. CDR3 size: 20 residues. Germline-derived CDR1 and CDR2 are MDHEN and SYDVKM. The entire variable domain, with the rest obtained from reference TRBV28 and TRBJ2-7, is as follows: DVKVTQSSRYLVKRTGEKVFLECVQDMDHENMFWYRQDPGLGLRLIYFSYDVKMKEKGDIPEGYSVSREKKERFSLILESASTNQTSMYLCASSPYRFPRGGVSSYEQYFGPGTRLTVT.

On this clone: Other nucleotide sequences in the sample specify the same CDR3. The chain uses TRBV18 and TRBJ1-1; D ambiguous. V was clipped by 1 base and J by 1 base, with 7 bases between them. Germline CDR1 is KGHSH and CDR2 is LQKENI. The length of the CDR3 is 14 residues. The CDR3: CASSPLARNTEAFF. In DNA form, the CDR3 reads TGTGCCAGCTCACCACTCGCGAGGAACACTGAAGCTTTCTTT.

On this clone: At the DNA level, this CDR3 is encoded by other sequences in the same sample as well. The J gene is TRBJ2-3, the V gene TRBV7-9; D is unclear. Germline-derived CDR1 and CDR2 are SEHNR and FQNEAQ (reference sequence). The CDR3 sequence is 14 residues long. V lost 1 base and J 0 bases, leaving 5 bases between the germline ends. The DNA of the CDR3 is TGTGCCAGCAGCTTAGAAGGTAGCACAGATACGCAGTATTTT. Translating it yields CASSLEGSTDTQYF. The entire variable domain, with the rest obtained from reference TRBV7-9 and TRBJ2-3, is as follows: DTGVSQNPRHKITKRGQNVTFRCDPISEHNRLYWYRQTLGQGPEFLTYFQNEAQLEKSRLLSDRFSAERPKGSFSTLEIQRTEQGDSAMYLCASSLEGSTDTQYFGPGTRLTVL.

CDR3 residues: CAISYDRGEAFF. CDR3 bases: TGTGCCATCAGCTACGACAGGGGTGAAGCTTTCTTT. The J gene is TRBJ1-1, the V gene TRBV10-3, with TRBD1 matching over 8 bases. From germline, CDR1 is ENHRY and CDR2 SYGVKD. V gave up 6 bases and J gave up 7 bases; unmatched junction bases: 4. This CDR3 is 12 amino acids long.

This clone was seen more than once but under ten times. This chain connects TRBV6-5 to TRBJ1-5; D is unclear. The germline CDR1 and CDR2 sequences are MNHEY and SVGAGI. This CDR3 has 14 amino acids. V dropped 0 bases and J dropped 8 bases, with 11 bases sitting between them. This CDR3 reads CASSYSMGSKPQHF. For the CDR3, the DNA is TGTGCCAGCAGTTACTCGATGGGGTCCAAGCCCCAGCATTTT.

The J gene is TRBJ2-3, the V gene TRBV5-1; TRBD2 aligns across 8 bases. This CDR3 has 18 residues. Germline values: CDR1 SGHRS, CDR2 YFSETQ. V trimming: 0 bases; J trimming: 5 bases; junction bases outside the gene matches: 14. The CDR3 loop is CASSLGLLGAGVKDTQYF. The CDR3 DNA sequence: TGCGCCAGCAGCTTGGGCCTGTTGGGAGCGGGAGTTAAAGATACGCAGTATTTT.

The chain is built from TRBV7-2 and TRBJ2-1, with no clear D. The CDR3 is 13 residues long. V was shortened by 0 bases and J by 9 bases, with 9 bases between the two germline ends. Germline-derived CDR1 and CDR2 are SGHTA and FQGNSA. The CDR3, as DNA: TGTGCCAGCAGCTTAGCCCCAGCAGGTGAGCAGTTCTTC. Translation gives CASSLAPAGEQFF.

This clone turned up a few times. V and J are TRBV5-8 and TRBJ2-5; 9 bases fit TRBD1. CDR1 and CDR2 (germline): SGHTS, YDEGEE. CDR3 length: 16 amino acids. V gave up 4 bases and J gave up 4 bases; unmatched junction bases: 11. CDR3 protein: CASSLKSGTGIETQYF. CDR3 nucleotide sequence: TGTGCCAGCAGCCTGAAGTCAGGGACAGGGATAGAGACCCAGTACTTC.

CDR3 bases: TGTGCCAGCAGCTCAAACCTTGGGCACTTGTTAGAGCAGTACTTC. This gives the protein CASSSNLGHLLEQYF. The V call is TRBV11-2, the J call TRBJ2-7; no definite D call. Trimming removed 4 bases at V and 7 bases at J, with 20 bases between. Germline V gene sequence: CDR1 SGHAT, CDR2 FQNNGV. The CDR3 totals 15 residues.

The chain has TRBV7-3 and TRBJ2-5; the D gene is possibly TRBD2 (5 bases). This CDR3 is 14 amino acids long. Trimming took 1 base from V and 5 from J, leaving 11 bases between them. In germline, CDR1 is SGHTA, CDR2 FQGTGA. The DNA of the CDR3 is TGTGCCAGCAGCTTAAGAGGGCCGGTCGAGACCCAGTACTTC. Its translation is CASSLRGPVETQYF.

CDR3 residues: CASSLGVGSSNQPQHF. DNA of the CDR3: TGTGCCAGCAGCCTAGGGGTAGGGAGTAGCAATCAGCCCCAGCATTTT. This chain links TRBV28 with TRBJ1-5, with a possible D match to TRBD1 (5 bases). Trimming took 6 bases from V and 0 from J, leaving 15 bases between them. The V gene's germline CDR1 is MDHEN and CDR2 SYDVKM. The CDR3 contains 16 residues.

This chain links TRBV30 with TRBJ2-1, with 13 bases that match TRBD2. V lost 3 bases and J lost 5; bases outside the gene matches: 16. The germline gives CDR1 GTSNPN, CDR2 SVGIG (reference sequence). CDR3 length: 19 residues. CDR3 protein: CAWSQDRLTSGRANNEQFF. For the CDR3, the DNA is TGTGCCTGGAGCCAGGACAGGCTAACTAGCGGGAGGGCCAACAATGAGCAGTTCTTC.

This sequence joins TRBV19 and TRBJ2-2; TRBD2 matches 12 bases. Trimming took 10 bases from V and 7 from J; bases not matched to a gene: 19. CDR3 length: 18 residues. Germline V gene data show CDR1 as LNHDA and CDR2 as SQIVND (reference sequence). Here the CDR3 reads CATSDRETSGRFIGELFF. For the CDR3, the DNA is TGTGCCACTTCAGACAGGGAAACTAGCGGGAGGTTCATCGGGGAGCTGTTTTTT.

The gene calls are TRBV11-2 and TRBJ1-2; D gene unclear. V lost 1 base, J lost 5 bases, and 14 bases lay in between. The germline V gene encodes CDR1 SGHAT and CDR2 FQNNGV. The CDR3 runs 15 residues. In DNA, the CDR3 is TGTGCCAGCAGCTTAGGTACCGGGTCCTATTATGGCTACACCTTC. The encoded protein is CASSLGTGSYYGYTF.

V is TRBV7-9 and J is TRBJ2-5, with no clear D. This CDR3 contains 12 residues. The V gene's germline CDR1 is SEHNR and CDR2 FQNEAQ (reference sequence). The V gene lost 7 bases and the J gene lost 0 bases, with 6 bases spanning the gap. The CDR3 region is CASTGYQETQYF. Written as DNA, the CDR3 is TGTGCCAGCACCGGTTACCAAGAGACCCAGTACTTC. Complete variable domain (other parts from reference TRBV7-9 and TRBJ2-5): DTGVSQNPRHKITKRGQNVTFRCDPISEHNRLYWYRQTLGQGPEFLTYFQNEAQLEKSRLLSDRFSAERPKGSFSTLEIQRTEQGDSAMYLCASTGYQETQYFGPGTRLLVL.

The rearrangement links TRBV27 to TRBJ2-7; 13 bases are a match to TRBD2. With 5 bases clipped from V and 2 bases from J, the junction kept 21 bases outside the gene matches. The CDR3 sequence is 21 residues long. Germline V gives CDR1 MNHEY, CDR2 SMNVEV (reference sequence). The CDR3 nucleotides are TGTGCCAGCAGTAACGGACACCCGCGAAGACTAGCGGGAGGTTCCCCCTACGAGCAGTACTTC. Its translation is CASSNGHPRRLAGGSPYEQYF.